One TCR beta chain is described in this entry. Its antigen is currently not known. No per-base quality is available; no much larger clone lies one base away. The sample is drawn from a study of regulatory and conventional T cells in RAG deficiency (dated by TCRdb to about 2017). Regarding the study in general: The study used high-throughput TCR beta sequencing to compare repertoire diversity and composition of Treg, conventional CD4+ and CD8+ T cells between RAG-deficient patients and healthy controls. Here is what the overall study found, with its caveats: For some subjects, some analyses of T-cell subsets were not performed. In Omenn syndrome and CID/AS patients compared with controls, around 100-fold fewer unique TCR beta sequences were detected from Treg cells, versus 7.5 to 10-fold fewer for other subsets. All patient T-cell subsets had shorter CDR3 lengths; Omenn syndrome patients showed >75% Treg-Tconv repertoire overlap at nucleotide and amino acid level. Markedly lower Shannon entropy and higher Simpson indices were observed in RAG-deficient patients than in control T-cell subpopulations. Sorted CD25-high CD127-low cells from Omenn syndrome patients may represent peripherally activated cells rather than bona fide Treg cells.

The library relied on the immunoSEQ multiplex PCR assay. Genomic DNA from the sorted T-cell subsets was used to amplify rearranged TCR beta chain products, which were then sequenced. For the original study's pipeline: Shannon entropy and Simpson indices were used to measure how diverse the repertoire of productive TCR beta rearrangements was. Clonal expansion was assessed by the summed frequency of the 100 most abundant productive TCR beta clonotypes among total reads. A self-reactivity index based on amino acid usage at CDR3beta positions 6 and 7 was applied to the TRB repertoires. Repertoire analyses used two-way ANOVA; flow cytometric analyses used Student t or Mann-Whitney tests. The source is immuneACCESS, and TCRdb retained only in-frame sequences with V and J called. Part of the clones is not carried over; for the studies checked, unresolved V genes explain less than half of this, and the remainder is unexplained. V, J and clone size are those of that table, while D and trimming were read from the DNA. In this sample the table shows tens of thousands of clones, 90% to 95% of which occur a single time. The ten most abundant clones make up approximately 0.16% of the sample.

Conventional CD4+ T cells were purified from blood as CD25-low CD127-high cells before genomic DNA extraction. Eight healthy control donors were used as the comparison group for repertoire analyses. Relative to germline, V is 3 bases shorter and J is 5 bases shorter, with 14 bases between their ends. In the germline V gene, CDR1 corresponds to MGHDK and CDR2 to SYGVNS. Counted from cysteine to phenylalanine, this CDR3 has 14 amino acids. Only the CDR3 DNA is retained, 42 bases long and in frame from the first base. This sample was also put to use in a study of regulatory T cells. The second study also describes: In the multiplex PCR, 52 forward TRBV primers and 13 reverse TRBJ primers were used, and assay-based and computational corrections were applied for amplification bias. Repertoires from patients had restricted unique TRB V-J pairs and skewed V and J gene usage, with the strongest effect in regulatory T cells. T-cell receptor beta repertoires of sorted regulatory, conventional CD4+ and CD8+ T cells were compared between CD3G-deficient patients and healthy controls. Ficoll density separation was used to isolate peripheral blood mononuclear cells. Within the immunoSEQ assay, multiplex PCR amplified rearranged TRB loci from genomic DNA. TRB amplicons were sequenced using an Illumina HiSeq platform. Raw sequences were error-filtered and aligned to reference gene sequences by custom algorithms, then analyzed with the immunoSEQ online tools. Productive and nonproductive TRB rearrangement frequencies were evaluated among both unique and total sequences. Prism software was used to run t tests, Mann-Whitney tests or two-way ANOVA for comparisons between groups.

The rearrangement joined TRBV25-1 to TRBJ2-7; the D gene is perhaps TRBD2, from 6 matching bases. Sequenced sample: CD25- CD4+ T cells sorted from blood. This TCR was recovered from a human donor in good health. The DNA reads as follows: TGTGCCAGCAGTGACCCCTTGACTAGTAACGAGCAGTACTTC. It encodes CASSDPLTSNEQYF.